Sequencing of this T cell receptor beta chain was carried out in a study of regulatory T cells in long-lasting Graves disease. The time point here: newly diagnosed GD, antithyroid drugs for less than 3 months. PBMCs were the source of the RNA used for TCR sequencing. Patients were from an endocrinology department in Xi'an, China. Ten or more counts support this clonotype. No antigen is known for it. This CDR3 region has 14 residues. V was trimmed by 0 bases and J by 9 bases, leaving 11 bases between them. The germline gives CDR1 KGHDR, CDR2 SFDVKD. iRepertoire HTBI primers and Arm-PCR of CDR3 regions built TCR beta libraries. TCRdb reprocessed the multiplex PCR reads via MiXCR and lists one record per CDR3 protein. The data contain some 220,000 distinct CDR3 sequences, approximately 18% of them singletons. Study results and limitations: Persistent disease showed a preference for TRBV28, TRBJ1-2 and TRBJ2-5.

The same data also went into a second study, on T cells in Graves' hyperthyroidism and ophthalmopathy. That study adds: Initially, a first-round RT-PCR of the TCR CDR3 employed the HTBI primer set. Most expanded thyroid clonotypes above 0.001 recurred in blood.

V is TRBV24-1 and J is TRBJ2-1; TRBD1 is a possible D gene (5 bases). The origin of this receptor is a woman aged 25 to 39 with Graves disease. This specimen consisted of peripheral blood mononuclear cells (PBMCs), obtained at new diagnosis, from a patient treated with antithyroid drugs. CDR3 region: CATSDLDREGEQFF. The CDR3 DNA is TGTGCCACCAGTGATTTGGACAGAGAAGGTGAGCAGTTCTTC.